The clone carrying this T cell receptor beta chain was detected a few times. No antigen is known for it. The sample belongs to a study of cytotoxic CD8 clonotypes in ibrutinib-treated CLL. On the study more broadly: The patient breakdown showed more than nine relapsed/refractory and some 16 treatment-naive cases, with some 18 IGHV unmutated. An average of 255,043 productive templates and 94,082 productive rearrangements was obtained per sample. Study outcomes and limitations: Timing of sampling differed between sustained-remission and progressing patients. Clonality was higher at ibrutinib response and returned toward baseline at progression.

The data were produced by immunoSEQ multiplex PCR, yet TCRdb's version contains in-frame clones alone and is incomplete. The table has about 140,000 clones, around 77% seen once. This CDR3 contains 15 residues. V lost 5 bases to trimming and J lost 6 bases; unmatched junction nucleotides: 9. Germline V gene sequence: CDR1 SGHNT, CDR2 YYREEE (reference sequence). Sample: PBMCs, taken after 12 months of ibrutinib treatment. V gene TRBV5-4 combines with J gene TRBJ2-2; 8 nucleotides line up with TRBD2. The TCR was taken from a human donor with chronic lymphocytic leukemia. The CDR3 sequence: CASSLIGGAAGELFF. CDR3 nucleotides: TGTGCCAGCAGTCTAATCGGGGGGGCCGCCGGGGAGCTGTTTTTT.